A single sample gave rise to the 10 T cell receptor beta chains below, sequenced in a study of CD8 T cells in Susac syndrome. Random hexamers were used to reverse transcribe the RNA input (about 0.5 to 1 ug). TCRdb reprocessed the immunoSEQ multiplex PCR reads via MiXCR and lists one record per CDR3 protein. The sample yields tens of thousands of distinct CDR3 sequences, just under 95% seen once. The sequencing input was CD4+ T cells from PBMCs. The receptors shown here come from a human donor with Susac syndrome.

The CDR3 DNA follows: TGTGCCAGCAGCCGCGCGCGGAACACTGAAGCTTTCTTT. It specifies CASSRARNTEAFF. This chain uses TRBV11-3 with TRBJ1-1; no reliable D call. The length of the CDR3 is 13 residues. CDR1 and CDR2 (germline): SGHNT, YENEEA. Trimming pared 5 bases from V and 1 base from J, leaving 8 bases between.

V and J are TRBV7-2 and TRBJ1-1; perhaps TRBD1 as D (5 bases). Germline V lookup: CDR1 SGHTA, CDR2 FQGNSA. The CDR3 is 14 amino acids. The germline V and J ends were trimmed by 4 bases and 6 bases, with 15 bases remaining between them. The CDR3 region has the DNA TGTGCCAGCAGCTCAAGTGGGGGGGGAGCTGAAGCTTTCTTT. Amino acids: CASSSSGGGAEAFF.

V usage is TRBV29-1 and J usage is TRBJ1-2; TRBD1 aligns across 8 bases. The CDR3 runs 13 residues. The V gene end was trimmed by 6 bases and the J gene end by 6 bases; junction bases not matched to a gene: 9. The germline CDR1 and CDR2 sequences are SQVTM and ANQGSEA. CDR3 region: CSVPRQGTHGYTF. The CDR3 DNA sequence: TGCAGCGTCCCACGACAGGGGACACATGGCTACACCTTC.

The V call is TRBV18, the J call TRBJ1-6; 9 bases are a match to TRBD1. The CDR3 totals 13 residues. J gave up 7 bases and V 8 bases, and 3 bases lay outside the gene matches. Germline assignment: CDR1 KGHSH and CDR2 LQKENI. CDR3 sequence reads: CASTGTGNSPLHF. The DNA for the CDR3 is TGTGCCAGCACGGGGACAGGGAATTCACCCCTCCACTTT.

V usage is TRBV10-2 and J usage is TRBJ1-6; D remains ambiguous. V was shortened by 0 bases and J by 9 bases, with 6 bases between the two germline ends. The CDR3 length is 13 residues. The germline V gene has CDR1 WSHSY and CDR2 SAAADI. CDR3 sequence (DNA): TGCGCCAGCAGTGAGTCGATGGTTTCACCCCTCCACTTT. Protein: CASSESMVSPLHF.

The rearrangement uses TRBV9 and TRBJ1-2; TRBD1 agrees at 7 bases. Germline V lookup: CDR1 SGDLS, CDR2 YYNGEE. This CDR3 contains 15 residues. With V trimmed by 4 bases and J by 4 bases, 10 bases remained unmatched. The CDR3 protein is CASSPRDSTLYGYTF. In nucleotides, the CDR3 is TGTGCCAGCAGCCCGCGGGACAGCACTCTCTATGGCTACACCTTC.

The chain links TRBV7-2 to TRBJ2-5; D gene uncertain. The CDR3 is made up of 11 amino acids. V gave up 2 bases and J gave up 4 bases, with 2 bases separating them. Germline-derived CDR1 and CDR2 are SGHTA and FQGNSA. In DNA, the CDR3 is TGTGCCAGCAGCTTAATAGAGACCCAGTACTTC. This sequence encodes CASSLIETQYF.

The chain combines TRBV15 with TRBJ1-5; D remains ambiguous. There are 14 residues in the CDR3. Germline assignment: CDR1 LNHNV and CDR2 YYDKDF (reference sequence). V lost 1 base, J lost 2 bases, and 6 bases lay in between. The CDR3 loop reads CATSRASGNQPQHF. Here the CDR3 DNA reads TGTGCCACCAGCAGAGCTTCTGGCAATCAGCCCCAGCATTTT.

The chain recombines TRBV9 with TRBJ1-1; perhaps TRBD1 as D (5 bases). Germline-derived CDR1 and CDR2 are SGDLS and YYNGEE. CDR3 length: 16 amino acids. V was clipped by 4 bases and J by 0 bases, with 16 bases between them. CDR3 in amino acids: CASSPRGEAMNTEAFF. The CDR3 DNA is TGTGCCAGCAGCCCTCGGGGGGAGGCAATGAACACTGAAGCTTTCTTT.

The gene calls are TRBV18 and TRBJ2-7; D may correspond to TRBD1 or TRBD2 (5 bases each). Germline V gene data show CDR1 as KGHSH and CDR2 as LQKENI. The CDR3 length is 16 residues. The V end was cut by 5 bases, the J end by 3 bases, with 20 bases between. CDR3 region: CASSSRGTGGSYEQYF. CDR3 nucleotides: TGTGCCAGCTCATCACGCGGCACAGGAGGTAGCTACGAGCAGTACTTC.